The 31 T cell receptor beta chains in this list originate from one sample, sequenced in a study of T cells in Graves' hyperthyroidism and ophthalmopathy. Amplification of TCR beta CDR3 regions used RNA as the template. The primer set for the first-round RT-PCR of the TCR CDR3 was HTBI. Each CDR3 protein is one row after TCRdb ran MiXCR on the multiplex PCR reads. This table has 300,000 or so distinct CDR3 sequences, 17% appearing once. Sequencing was carried out using blood. The origin of the receptors is a woman aged 60-75 years with Graves' ophthalmopathy.

This clonotype was seen many times. The rearrangement uses TRBV7-2 and TRBJ1-5; D call uncertain. The CDR3 has 14 residues. Per the germline V gene, CDR1 is SGHTA and CDR2 is FQGNSA. With 2 bases removed from V and 6 bases from J, the gap between germline ends came to 11 bases. The CDR3 spells CASSLSSSGQPQHF. In DNA form, the CDR3 reads TGTGCCAGCAGCTTAAGTAGCTCGGGTCAGCCCCAGCATTTT.

This clonotype was observed at least ten times. The chain is built from TRBV3-2 and TRBJ1-2; the listed D gene, TRBD1, was not tested against the DNA. TRBV3-2 is termed a pseudogene. This CDR3 has 12 amino acids. The CDR3 region is CAVRGSQYGYTF. The CDR3 bases are TGTGCCGTAAGGGGGTCCCAATATGGCTACACCTTC.

On this clonotype itself: A much bigger clone sits one base away, suggesting this may be a read error. The V and J genes are TRBV20-1 and TRBJ2-7, with D maybe TRBD1 (5 bases). The tail of the sequence fits TRBJ2-1 better, so the J call may be wrong. In germline, CDR1 is DFQATT, CDR2 SNEGSKA (reference sequence). The CDR3 runs 19 residues. CDR3 sequence: CSARDRPAGWMASSYEQFF. The CDR3 DNA reads as TGCAGTGCTAGAGACCGCCCGGCAGGGTGGATGGCAAGCTCCTACGAGCAGTTCTTC.

V and J are TRBV5-1 and TRBJ2-1, with 8 bases aligning to TRBD2. The germline V gene has CDR1 SGHRS and CDR2 YFSETQ. With 4 bases clipped from V and 8 bases from J, the junction kept 11 bases outside the gene matches. CDR3 length: 15 residues. The CDR3 region has the DNA TGCGCCAGCAGCAAGGTTAATAGCGGGACCGATGAGCAGTTCTTC. This translates into CASSKVNSGTDEQFF.

This clonotype was seen at least ten times. This chain joins TRBV7-2 and TRBJ1-2; D may be TRBD1 (6 bases). Trimming stripped 2 bases from V and 4 bases from J, with 14 bases between. The CDR3 extends over 15 amino acids. Germline V gene data show CDR1 as SGHTA and CDR2 as FQGNSA. This chain's CDR3 is CASSLTGPASYGYTF. The CDR3 nucleotides read TGTGCCAGCAGCTTAACAGGGCCCGCCAGCTATGGCTACACCTTC.

This chain connects TRBV11-2 to TRBJ2-1; D perhaps matches TRBD1 (5 bases). Germline loops: CDR1 SGHAT, CDR2 FQNNGV. The CDR3 consists of 16 residues. V lost 7 bases to trimming and J lost 3 bases, with 19 bases between them. This CDR3 reads CASTLALGPYYNEQFF. In nucleotides, the CDR3 is TGTGCCAGCACCCTCGCATTGGGGCCTTACTACAATGAGCAGTTCTTC.

The chain joins TRBV28 to TRBJ1-6; D is uncertain. The V end was cut by 6 bases, the J end by 3 bases, with 9 bases between. The germline V gene has CDR1 MDHEN and CDR2 SYDVKM. The CDR3 covers 14 residues. CDR3 protein: CASSHDGYNSPLHF. The CDR3 DNA is TGTGCCAGCAGCCATGACGGCTATAATTCACCCCTCCACTTT.

This clonotype was detected a few times. V is TRBV4-2 and J is TRBJ2-7; TRBD2 matches at 8 bases. CDR1 is LGHNA and CDR2 is YNFKEQ in the germline V gene. The CDR3 covers 18 residues. V lost 0 bases and J lost 6; bases outside the gene matches: 16. As DNA, the CDR3 is TGTGCCAGCAGCCAAGATGGGGTAGCGGGGACCTTTTCGTTCGAGCAGTACTTC. Residues: CASSQDGVAGTFSFEQYF.

This clonotype was seen ten or more times. The chain carries TRBV6-6 and TRBJ1-2; D gene ambiguous. V was pared by 0 bases and J by 4 bases, with 9 bases between. Germline V CDR1 and CDR2: MNHNY, SVGAGI (reference sequence). This CDR3 comprises 14 residues. The CDR3 nucleotides are TGTGCCAGCAGTTACTCTATCCGGGCCTATGGCTACACCTTC. Translating gives CASSYSIRAYGYTF.

This clonotype appeared a few times. The rearrangement links TRBV4-3 to TRBJ2-3; TRBD2 matches at 12 bases. Looked up from germline, CDR1 is LGHNA and CDR2 is YSLEER. The CDR3 contains 16 residues. Trimming at V came to 3 bases and at J to 5 bases, leaving 6 bases not matched to a gene. CDR3 in amino acids: CASSHLAGGPVDTQYF. In DNA, the CDR3 is TGCGCCAGCAGCCACCTAGCGGGAGGGCCTGTAGATACGCAGTATTTT.

This clonotype was observed many times. The gene calls are TRBV7-2 and TRBJ2-7; TRBD1 matches 9 bases. This CDR3 region has 13 residues. V lost 6 bases and J lost 2; bases outside the gene matches: 2. Germline CDR1 reads SGHTA; CDR2 reads FQGNSA. DNA for the CDR3: TGTGCCAGCAGAGGGACAGGGACCTACGAGCAGTACTTC. Protein product: CASRGTGTYEQYF.

Regarding this clonotype: Its ends do not fully match the called genes, so a read error is possible. The chain employs TRBV10-2 and TRBJ2-2, with D perhaps matching TRBD2 (6 bases). From germline, CDR1 is WSHSY and CDR2 SAAADI. CDR3 length: 15 residues. The CDR3 DNA reads TGCGCCAGCAACGGGGAGGTCCCGGGCACCGGGGAGCCGTTTTTT. It yields the protein CASNGEVPGTGEPFF.

This clonotype was detected many times. This rearrangement joins TRBV2 to TRBJ1-1; tentatively, D is TRBD1 (5 bases). The CDR3 consists of 13 residues. Trimming left V 3 bases short and J 5 bases short, with 10 bases between. Per germline, CDR1 SNHLY and CDR2 FYNNEI. The CDR3 sequence: CASSDYRRTEAFF. The CDR3 DNA reads as TGTGCCAGCAGTGACTACAGGCGGACTGAAGCTTTCTTT.

There are many counts of this clonotype. The genes are TRBV7-9 and TRBJ2-1; D is perhaps TRBD1 (6 bases). Trimming took off 5 bases at V and 7 bases at J, with 12 bases between the two ends. CDR1 is SEHNR, CDR2 FQNEAQ, per germline (reference sequence). This CDR3 spans 13 amino acids. The CDR3 loop is CASSKTTGNEQFF. The CDR3 DNA follows: TGTGCCAGCAGCAAGACCACAGGGAATGAGCAGTTCTTC. The variable domain in full, completed from reference TRBV7-9 and TRBJ2-1, reads DTGVSQNPRHKITKRGQNVTFRCDPISEHNRLYWYRQTLGQGPEFLTYFQNEAQLEKSRLLSDRFSAERPKGSFSTLEIQRTEQGDSAMYLCASSKTTGNEQFFGPGTRLTVL.

This clonotype was detected many times. This chain links TRBV6-5 with TRBJ1-4; D possibly corresponds to TRBD1 (6 bases). Germline CDR1 is MNHEY and CDR2 is SVGAGI. The CDR3 has 16 amino acids. With 2 bases removed from V and 0 bases from J, the gap between germline ends came to 10 bases. The CDR3 DNA reads as TGTGCCAGCAGTTACAGCCCAGGGGCAACTAATGAAAAACTGTTTTTT. Translating gives CASSYSPGATNEKLFF.

Notes on this clonotype: One end of the junction fails to match germline, which may point to a read error. V and J are TRBV5-8 and TRBJ2-7; TRBD1 might be the D (6 bases). Germline V gene sequence: CDR1 SGHTS, CDR2 YDEGEE. The CDR3 spans 15 residues. The CDR3 reads CASSQQRDIPYEQYF. The CDR3 nucleotides read TGCGCCAGCAGCCAACAACGGGACATCCCCTACGAGCAGTACTTC.

Regarding this clonotype: The junction departs from germline at one end; a sequencing error may be responsible. The chain couples TRBV5-1 to TRBJ1-2, with D possibly TRBD1 on 5 matching bases. CDR1 and CDR2 from the germline V gene are SGHRS and YFSETQ. This CDR3 region has 14 residues. CDR3 nucleotides: TGTGCCAGCAGCTTTCGAGGGGAGAACTATGGCTACACCTTC. This codes for CASSFRGENYGYTF.

This clonotype was counted at least ten times. The rearrangement links TRBV7-9 to TRBJ1-6; a weak D match, TRBD1 (5 bases). Trimming left V 4 bases short and J 5 bases short, with 9 bases between. CDR1 SEHNR and CDR2 FQNEAQ come from the germline V gene (reference sequence). CDR3 length: 14 residues. The CDR3 reads CASSSGLNNSPLHF. DNA for the CDR3: TGTGCCAGCAGCTCGGGACTGAATAATTCACCCCTCCACTTT. Full variable domain (rest looked up from reference TRBV7-9 and TRBJ1-6): DTGVSQNPRHKITKRGQNVTFRCDPISEHNRLYWYRQTLGQGPEFLTYFQNEAQLEKSRLLSDRFSAERPKGSFSTLEIQRTEQGDSAMYLCASSSGLNNSPLHFGNGTRLTVT.

This clonotype came up many times. The rearrangement joins TRBV20-1 to TRBJ2-7; 11 bases are a match to TRBD2. Germline assignment: CDR1 DFQATT and CDR2 SNEGSKA (reference sequence). The junction had 3 bases not matched to a gene; V was cut back by 0 bases and J by 5 bases. The CDR3 consists of 14 residues. CDR3 loop: CSARETSGGNEQYF. CDR3 sequence (DNA): TGCAGTGCTAGAGAAACTAGCGGGGGCAACGAGCAGTACTTC.

This clonotype occurred many times. The rearrangement joins TRBV7-3 to TRBJ2-2; D is undetermined. Per the germline V gene, CDR1 is SGHTA and CDR2 is FQGTGA. The V end lost 5 bases, the J end lost 2 bases, and 9 bases lay between the germline ends. This CDR3 is 14 amino acids long. The CDR3 is CASSLSRNTGELFF. The CDR3 region has the DNA TGTGCCAGCAGCCTCTCACGCAACACCGGGGAGCTGTTTTTT.

A note on this clonotype: A much bigger clone sits one base away, suggesting this may be a read error. The chain recombines TRBV7-9 with TRBJ2-7, with no clear D. Trimming took off 3 bases at V and 7 bases at J, with 7 bases between the two ends. The CDR3 contains 11 residues. Germline V gene lookup returns CDR1 SEHNR and CDR2 FQNEAQ (reference sequence). The DNA of the CDR3 is TGTGCCAGCAGCTTTGGCGCTGAGCAGTACTTC. This codes for CASSFGAEQYF.

The sample holds many counts of this clonotype. The chain combines TRBV20-1 with TRBJ2-3; perhaps TRBD1 as D (6 bases). V lost 5 bases and J lost 9, with 18 bases in between. CDR3 length equals 13 residues. The germline gives CDR1 DFQATT, CDR2 SNEGSKA (reference sequence). CDR3 region: CSALTIQGLTQYF. The CDR3 nucleotides are TGCAGTGCTCTTACCATACAGGGCTTAACGCAGTATTTT.

This clonotype occurred once. The V gene is TRBV20-1, the J gene TRBJ2-7; 7 bases line up with TRBD1. The germline CDR1 and CDR2 sequences are DFQATT and SNEGSKA (reference sequence). There are 12 residues in the CDR3. V dropped 5 bases and J dropped 5; count of bases not matched to a gene: 6. This CDR3 is CSARRQGDEQYF. In nucleotides, the CDR3 is TGCAGTGCTCGCCGACAGGGCGACGAGCAGTACTTC.

This chain connects TRBV6-2 or TRBV6-3 to TRBJ1-5; D is unclear. The germline CDR1 and CDR2 sequences are MNHEY and SVGEGT. This CDR3 has 13 residues. Trimming removed 2 bases at V and 1 base at J, with 3 bases between. The CDR3 protein is CASSYRSNQPQHF. The DNA of the CDR3 is TGTGCCAGCAGTTACCGGAGCAATCAGCCCCAGCATTTT.

The sample holds many counts of this clonotype. This sequence joins TRBV6-6 and TRBJ2-7; no clear D. The V and J ends lost 0 bases and 7 bases respectively, with 16 bases between them. This CDR3 has 15 residues. Germline CDR1 and CDR2: MNHNY and SVGAGI (reference sequence). CDR3 sequence reads: CASSYSHGFKVEQYF. CDR3 DNA sequence: TGTGCCAGCAGTTACTCGCATGGGTTCAAGGTTGAGCAGTACTTC.

This clonotype was seen ten or more times. The rearrangement joins TRBV9 to TRBJ2-7, with D maybe TRBD1 (6 bases). CDR3 length equals 14 residues. The germline V and J ends were trimmed by 0 bases and 4 bases, with 11 bases remaining between them. Germline-derived CDR1 and CDR2 are SGDLS and YYNGEE. This CDR3 reads CASSVGGTNYEQYF. The CDR3 DNA is TGTGCCAGCAGCGTAGGTGGGACAAATTACGAGCAGTACTTC.

This clonotype was observed once. The V gene is TRBV20-1, the J gene TRBJ2-7; 11 positions match TRBD1. Germline V gene sequence: CDR1 DFQATT, CDR2 SNEGSKA (reference sequence). V gave up 7 bases and J gave up 4 bases; unmatched junction bases: 12. CDR3 size: 15 residues. The CDR3 sequence: CSVGQGAPRQYEQYF. The CDR3 DNA reads TGCAGTGTAGGACAGGGGGCGCCGAGACAATACGAGCAGTACTTC.

This clonotype was seen ten or more times. V usage is TRBV5-5 and J usage is TRBJ1-6, with D maybe TRBD1 (5 bases). Between the trimmed V and J ends, which lost 4 bases and 8 bases, there was a span of 16 bases. The CDR3 length is 15 residues. The germline V gene has CDR1 SGHKS and CDR2 YYEKEE (reference sequence). The CDR3 loop is CASSRTNEGDSPLHF. CDR3 coding DNA: TGTGCCAGCAGCCGTACCAATGAAGGGGATTCACCCCTCCACTTT.

This clonotype was detected once. The chain employs TRBV20-1 and TRBJ2-7; 7 nucleotides align to TRBD2. V lost 8 bases and J lost 2; bases outside the gene matches: 9. The CDR3 is made up of 13 amino acids. Germline CDR1 reads DFQATT; CDR2 reads SNEGSKA (reference sequence). The DNA for the CDR3 is TGCAGTACCCGTCGGGGGGTTGCCTACGAGCAGTACTTC. Translation gives CSTRRGVAYEQYF.

This clonotype turned up a few times. A read error may explain this, as a much larger clone is one base away. This sequence joins TRBV7-9 and TRBJ2-7; 11 bases are a match to TRBD2. Per germline, CDR1 SEHNR and CDR2 FQNEAQ (reference sequence). The CDR3 covers 16 residues. Here the CDR3 reads CAGSYWTSGLTYEQYF. The CDR3 nucleotides read TGTGCCGGCAGCTACTGGACTAGCGGGCTTACCTACGAGCAGTACTTC. Based on the CDR3 plus reference TRBV7-9 and TRBJ2-7, the full variable domain is DTGVSQNPRHKITKRGQNVTFRCDPISEHNRLYWYRQTLGQGPEFLTYFQNEAQLEKSRLLSDRFSAERPKGSFSTLEIQRTEQGDSAMYLCAGSYWTSGLTYEQYFGPGTRLTVT.

This clonotype was detected a few times. This chain uses TRBV9 with TRBJ2-5; 7 nucleotides agree with TRBD1. Germline CDR1 SGDLS, CDR2 YYNGEE. The trim removed 0 bases at V and 5 bases at J, leaving 7 bases unmatched. This CDR3 contains 15 residues. The CDR3 nucleotides are TGTGCCAGCAGCGTAGAAAGGGGGCAGGGGGAGACCCAGTACTTC. It codes for CASSVERGQGETQYF.